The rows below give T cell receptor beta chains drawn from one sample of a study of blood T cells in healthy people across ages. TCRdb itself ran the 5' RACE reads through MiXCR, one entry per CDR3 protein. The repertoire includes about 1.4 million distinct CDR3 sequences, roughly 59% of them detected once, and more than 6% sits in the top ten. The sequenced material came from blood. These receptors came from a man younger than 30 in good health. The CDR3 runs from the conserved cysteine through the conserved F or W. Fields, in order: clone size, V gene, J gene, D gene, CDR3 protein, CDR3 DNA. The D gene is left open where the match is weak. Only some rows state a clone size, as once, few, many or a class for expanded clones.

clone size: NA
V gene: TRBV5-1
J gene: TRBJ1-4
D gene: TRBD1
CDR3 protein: CASSLTGTVNEKLFF
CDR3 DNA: TGCGCCAGCAGCTTAACCGGGACAGTGAATGAAAAACTGTTTTTT

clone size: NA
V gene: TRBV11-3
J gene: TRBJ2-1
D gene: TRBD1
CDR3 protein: CASSSRDRGNEQFF
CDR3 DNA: TGTGCCAGCAGCTCCCGGGACAGGGGTAATGAGCAGTTCTTC

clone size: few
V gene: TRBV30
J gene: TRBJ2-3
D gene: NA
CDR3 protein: CAWRGFTDTQYF
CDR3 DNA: TGTGCCTGGAGAGGCTTCACAGATACGCAGTATTTT

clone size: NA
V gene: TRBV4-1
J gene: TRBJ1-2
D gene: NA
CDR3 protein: CASSRTMIDGYTF
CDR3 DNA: TGCGCCAGCAGCCGGACAATGATTGACGGCTACACCTTC

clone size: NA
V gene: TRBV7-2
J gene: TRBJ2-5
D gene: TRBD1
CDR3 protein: CAGSLATGTETQYF
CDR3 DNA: TGTGCCGGCAGCTTAGCGACAGGGACCGAGACCCAGTACTTC

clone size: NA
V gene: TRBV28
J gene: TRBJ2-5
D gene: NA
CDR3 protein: CASSLQFLQETQYF
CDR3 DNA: TGTGCCAGCAGTTTACAGTTCCTTCAAGAGACCCAGTACTTC

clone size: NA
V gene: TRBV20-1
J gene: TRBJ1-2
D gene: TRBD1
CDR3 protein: CSASPGQGTYGYTF
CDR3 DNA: TGCAGTGCGTCTCCGGGACAGGGGACCTATGGCTACACCTTC

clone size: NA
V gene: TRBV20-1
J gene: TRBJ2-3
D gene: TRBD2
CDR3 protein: CSAPALAGGRGAQYF
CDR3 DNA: TGCAGTGCACCTGCGCTAGCGGGGGGGCGGGGTGCGCAGTATTTT

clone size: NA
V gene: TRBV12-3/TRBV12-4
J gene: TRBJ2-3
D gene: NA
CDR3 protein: CASGPTTDTEYF
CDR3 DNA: TGTGCCAGCGGCCCTACAACAGATACGGAGTATTTT

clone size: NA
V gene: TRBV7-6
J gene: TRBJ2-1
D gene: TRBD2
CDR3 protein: CASSLDPSTLLAGNYNEQFF
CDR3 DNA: TGTGCCAGCAGCTTAGATCCCTCAACTTTACTAGCGGGAAACTACAATGAGCAGTTCTTC

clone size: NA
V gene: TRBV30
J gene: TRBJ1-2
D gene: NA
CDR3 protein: CAWTHDGYYGYTF
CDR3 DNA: TGTGCCTGGACCCACGACGGATACTATGGCTACACCTTC

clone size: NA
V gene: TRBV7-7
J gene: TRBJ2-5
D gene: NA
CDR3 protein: CASSSPRVQAQETQYF
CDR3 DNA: TGTGCTAGCAGCTCCCCTCGGGTACAAGCTCAAGAGACCCAGTACTTC

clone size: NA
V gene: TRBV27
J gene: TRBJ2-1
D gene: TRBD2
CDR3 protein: CASGPGLAGVGEQCF
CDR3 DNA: TGTGCCAGCGGACCGGGACTAGCGGGAGTTGGTGAGCAGTGCTTC

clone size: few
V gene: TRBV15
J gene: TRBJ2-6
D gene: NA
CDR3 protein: CATTFNGNSGANVLTF
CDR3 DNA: TGTGCCACCACCTTCAATGGCAACTCTGGGGCCAACGTCCTGACTTTC

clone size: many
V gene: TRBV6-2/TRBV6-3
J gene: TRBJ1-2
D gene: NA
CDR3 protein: CASSYGGNYGYTF
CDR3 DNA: TGTGCCAGCAGTTACGGGGGGAACTATGGCTACACCTTC

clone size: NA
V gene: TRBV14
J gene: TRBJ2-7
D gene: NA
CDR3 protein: CASSRQGPGYRSYEQYF
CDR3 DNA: TGTGCCAGCAGCCGCCAAGGGCCAGGATACCGATCCTACGAGCAGTACTTC

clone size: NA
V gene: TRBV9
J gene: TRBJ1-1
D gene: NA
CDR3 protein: CASSHPSGDTEAFF
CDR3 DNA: TGTGCCAGCAGCCATCCAAGTGGAGACACTGAAGCTTTCTTT

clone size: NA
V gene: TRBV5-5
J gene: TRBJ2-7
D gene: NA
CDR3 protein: CASSRQDTYEQYF
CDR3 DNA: TGTGCCAGCAGCCGACAGGACACCTACGAGCAGTACTTC

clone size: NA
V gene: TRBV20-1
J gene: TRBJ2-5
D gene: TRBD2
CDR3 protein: CSARGQRGTQYF
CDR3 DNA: TGCAGTGCTAGGGGGCAGCGGGGGACCCAGTACTTC

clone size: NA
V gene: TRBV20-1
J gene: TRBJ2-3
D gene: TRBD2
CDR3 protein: CSAGARGGYTDTQYF
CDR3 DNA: TGCAGTGCTGGGGCCCGCGGGGGGTACACAGATACGCAGTATTTT

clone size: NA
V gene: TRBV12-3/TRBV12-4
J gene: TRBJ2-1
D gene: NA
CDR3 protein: CASSLQAGTFNEQFF
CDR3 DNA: TGTGCCAGCAGTTTACAAGCCGGGACGTTCAATGAGCAGTTCTTC

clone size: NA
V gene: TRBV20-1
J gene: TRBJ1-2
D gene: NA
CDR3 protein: CSALGGWNGYTF
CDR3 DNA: TGCAGTGCCCTGGGGGGATGGAATGGCTACACCTTC

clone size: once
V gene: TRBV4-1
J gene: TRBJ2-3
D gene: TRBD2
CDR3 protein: CASSQDPIGAGVPDTQYF
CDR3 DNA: TGCGCCAGCAGCCAAGATCCCATAGGAGCGGGAGTCCCAGATACGCAGTATTTT

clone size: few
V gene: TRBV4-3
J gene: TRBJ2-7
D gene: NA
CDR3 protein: CASSQSGYDEQYF
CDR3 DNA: TGCGCCAGCAGCCAAAGTGGGTACGACGAGCAGTACTTC

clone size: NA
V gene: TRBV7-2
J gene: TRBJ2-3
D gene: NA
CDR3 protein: CASSPPNRAPDTQYF
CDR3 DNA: TGTGCCAGCAGCCCCCCCAACCGTGCCCCAGATACGCAGTATTTT

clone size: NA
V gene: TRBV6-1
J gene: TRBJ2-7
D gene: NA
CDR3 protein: CASSEQPAYEQYF
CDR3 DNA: TGTGCCAGCAGTGAACAGCCCGCCTACGAGCAGTACTTC

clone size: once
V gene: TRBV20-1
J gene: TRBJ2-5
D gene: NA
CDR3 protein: CSARDRRTEETQYF
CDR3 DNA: TGCAGTGCTAGAGATCGTCGGACAGAAGAGACCCAGTACTTC

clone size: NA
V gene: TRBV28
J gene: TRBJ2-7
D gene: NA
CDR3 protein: CASSTGQLAYEQYF
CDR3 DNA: TGTGCCAGCAGTACAGGACAGCTGGCCTACGAGCAGTACTTC

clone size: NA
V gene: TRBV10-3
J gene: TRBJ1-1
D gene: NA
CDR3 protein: CAISDYSGEAFF
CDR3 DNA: TGTGCCATCAGTGATTACAGTGGAGAAGCTTTCTTT

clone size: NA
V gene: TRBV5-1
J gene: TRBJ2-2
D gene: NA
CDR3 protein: CASSKTGFGGELFF
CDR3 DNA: TGCGCCAGCAGCAAAACGGGGTTCGGCGGGGAGCTGTTTTTT

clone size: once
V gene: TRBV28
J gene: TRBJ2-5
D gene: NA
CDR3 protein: CAFGGGSKETQYF
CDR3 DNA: TGTGCCTTCGGTGGGGGGTCCAAAGAGACCCAGTACTTC

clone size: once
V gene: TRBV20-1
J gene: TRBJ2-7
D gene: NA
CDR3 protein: CSARDYRGKSYEQYF
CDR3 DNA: TGCAGTGCTAGAGATTACCGAGGGAAGTCCTACGAGCAGTACTTC

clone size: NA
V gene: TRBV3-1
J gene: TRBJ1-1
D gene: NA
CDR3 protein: CASSTQRGNTEAFF
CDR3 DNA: TGTGCCAGCAGCACCCAGAGGGGGAACACTGAAGCTTTCTTT

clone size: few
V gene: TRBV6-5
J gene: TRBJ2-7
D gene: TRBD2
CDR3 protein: CASSPWTSGRSYEQYF
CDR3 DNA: TGTGCCAGCAGTCCCTGGACTAGCGGGAGATCCTACGAGCAGTACTTC

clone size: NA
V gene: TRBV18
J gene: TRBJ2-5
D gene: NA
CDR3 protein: CASSPSGARFQETQYF
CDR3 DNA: TGTGCCAGCTCACCCTCAGGGGCGAGATTCCAAGAGACCCAGTACTTC

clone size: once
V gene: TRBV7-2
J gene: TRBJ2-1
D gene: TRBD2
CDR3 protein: CASSLVSGRRDEQFF
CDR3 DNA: TGTGCCAGCAGTTTAGTTAGCGGGAGGAGGGATGAGCAGTTCTTC

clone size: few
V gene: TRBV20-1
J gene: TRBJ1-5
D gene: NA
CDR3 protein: CSASPGPNQPQHF
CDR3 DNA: TGCAGTGCTAGTCCCGGACCCAATCAGCCCCAGCATTTT

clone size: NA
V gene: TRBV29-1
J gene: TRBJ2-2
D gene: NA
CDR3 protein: CSVGDLAGELFF
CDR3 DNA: TGCAGCGTTGGGGACCTTGCCGGGGAGCTGTTTTTT

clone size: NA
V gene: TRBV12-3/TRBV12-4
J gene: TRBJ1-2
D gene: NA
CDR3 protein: CASSITVYGYTF
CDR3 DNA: TGTGCCAGCAGCATTACAGTATATGGCTACACCTTC

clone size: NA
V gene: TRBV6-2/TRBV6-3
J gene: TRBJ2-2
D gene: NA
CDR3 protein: CASSYSYGGGELFF
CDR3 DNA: TGTGCCAGCAGTTACTCCTATGGTGGCGGGGAGCTGTTTTTT

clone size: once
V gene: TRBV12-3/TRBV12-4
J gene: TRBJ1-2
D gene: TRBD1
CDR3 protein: CASSSRTGVDDGCTF
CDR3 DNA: TGTGCCAGCAGTAGTAGAACAGGGGTAGACGATGGCTGCACCTTC

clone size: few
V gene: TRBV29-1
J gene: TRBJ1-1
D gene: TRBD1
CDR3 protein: CSVKGALNTEAFF
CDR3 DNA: TGCAGCGTAAAGGGGGCGTTGAACACTGAAGCTTTCTTT

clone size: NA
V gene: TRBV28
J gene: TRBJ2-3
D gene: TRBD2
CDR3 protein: CASIASGTDTQYF
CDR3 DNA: TGTGCCAGCATTGCTAGCGGGACAGATACGCAGTATTTT

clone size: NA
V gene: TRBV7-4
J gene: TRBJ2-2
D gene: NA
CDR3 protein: CASSLGNISNTGELFF
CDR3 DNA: TGTGCCAGCAGCTTAGGAAACATCTCGAACACCGGGGAGCTGTTTTTT

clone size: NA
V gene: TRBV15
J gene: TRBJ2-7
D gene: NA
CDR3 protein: CATSRGIVGRQYF
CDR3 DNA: TGTGCCACCAGCCGCGGGATCGTCGGAAGGCAGTACTTC

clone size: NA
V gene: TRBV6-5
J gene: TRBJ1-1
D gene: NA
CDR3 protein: CASSYRVGWTEAFF
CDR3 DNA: TGTGCCAGCAGTTACCGGGTAGGATGGACTGAAGCTTTCTTT

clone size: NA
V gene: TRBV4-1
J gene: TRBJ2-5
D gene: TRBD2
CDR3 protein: CASSQEASGSEQYF
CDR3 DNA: TGCGCCAGCAGCCAAGAAGCTAGCGGGAGTGAGCAGTACTTC

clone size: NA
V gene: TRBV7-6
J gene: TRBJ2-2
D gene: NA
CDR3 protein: CASSLSFQPGELFF
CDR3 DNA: TGTGCCAGCAGCCTCTCCTTCCAGCCCGGGGAGCTGTTTTTT

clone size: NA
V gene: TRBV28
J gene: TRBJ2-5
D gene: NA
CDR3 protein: CASSPRASFEETQYF
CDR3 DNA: TGTGCCAGCAGTCCCCGGGCAAGTTTTGAAGAGACCCAGTACTTC

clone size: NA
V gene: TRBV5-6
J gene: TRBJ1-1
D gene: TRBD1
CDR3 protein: CASSSGTGDTEAFF
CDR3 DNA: TGTGCCAGCAGCTCCGGGACAGGGGACACTGAAGCTTTCTTT

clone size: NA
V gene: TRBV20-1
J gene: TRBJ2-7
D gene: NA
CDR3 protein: CSAQGGPNYEQYF
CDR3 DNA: TGCAGTGCTCAAGGTGGGCCGAACTACGAGCAGTACTTC